This is a list of T cell receptor beta chains from one sample in a study of OX40 agonist ivuxolimab in advanced cancers. Measured with immunoSEQ multiplex PCR; TCRdb has only the in-frame clones, and not every one. The data contain 74,000 or so clones, under 95% of them singletons. The sequenced sample was CD4+ or CD8+ T cells sorted from blood, obtained in a trial of the OX40 agonist ivuxolimab. The receptors were gathered from an adult with an advanced solid tumor such as melanoma, head and neck, liver or kidney cancer. The CDR3 runs from the conserved cysteine through the conserved F or W. The D gene is left open where the match is weak. Where a row states a size, it is once, few, many or the class of an expanded clone; other rows omit it.

>TRBJ2-7|.|TRBV25-1|.
TGTGCCAGCAGTGGTTGGGGGTACTCCTACGAGCAGTACTTC
CASSGWGYSYEQYF
>TRBJ1-2|.|TRBV13|.
TGTGCCAGCAGCTCCTGGGGGGGTCGGGCCCATGGCTACACCTTC
CASSSWGGRAHGYTF
>TRBJ2-1|.|TRBV27|.
TGTGCCAGCGGGGACGATGAGCAGTTCTTC
CASGDDEQFF
>TRBJ2-7|TRBD2|TRBV7-6|.
TGTGCCAGCAGCTCCAGACTAGCGGGAGGCCCCTACGAGCAGTACTTC
CASSSRLAGGPYEQYF
>TRBJ1-2|TRBD1|TRBV6-1|.
TGTGCCAGCAGTGGTGCCGTTGGGACAGCCCCTAACTATGGCTACACCTTC
CASSGAVGTAPNYGYTF
>TRBJ2-7|TRBD1|TRBV18|.
TGTGCCAGCTCACCAGAGGGGACAGAATCCTACGAGCAGTACTTC
CASSPEGTESYEQYF
>TRBJ1-2|TRBD1|TRBV7-9|few
TGTGCCAGCAGCGGGACAGCGGCGGGCTATGGCTACACCTTC
CASSGTAAGYGYTF
>TRBJ2-3|.|TRBV19|.
TGTGCCAGTAGTATAGGGGGCGGGGGCACAGATACGCAGTATTTT
CASSIGGGGTDTQYF
>TRBJ1-5|.|TRBV5-4|.
TGTGCCAGCAGCGCACACCCGGGCGGTCAGCCCCAGCATTTT
CASSAHPGGQPQHF
>TRBJ2-1|TRBD2|TRBV27|.
TGTGCCAGCAGCGGGAGGGCGTACAATGAGCAGTTCTTC
CASSGRAYNEQFF
>TRBJ1-2|.|TRBV23-1|once
TGCGCCAGCAGTCAATCGGAGGACTCGTCCAGGGTGGGCACCTTC
CASSQSEDSSRVGTF
>TRBJ1-4|.|TRBV7-9|.
TGTGCCAGCAGCTTAGCGGCAGGGTATGAAAAACTGTTTTTT
CASSLAAGYEKLFF
>TRBJ2-2|TRBD2|TRBV15|.
TGTGCCACCAGAACTAGCGGCAACACCGGGGAGCTGTTTTTT
CATRTSGNTGELFF
>TRBJ2-7|TRBD2|TRBV2|.
TGTGCCATCTCGAGGGGTCAGCGGGGCTACGAGCAGTACTTC
CAISRGQRGYEQYF
>TRBJ2-5|.|TRBV11-2|.
TGTGCCAGCGAGGGGACGGCGTACCAAGAGACCCAGTACTTC
CASEGTAYQETQYF
>TRBJ2-3|.|TRBV7-7|.
TGTGCCAGCAGCTCCGACAGGGGAGGGCCAGATACGCAGTATTTT
CASSSDRGGPDTQYF
>TRBJ2-1|TRBD1|TRBV7-9|once
TGTGCCAGCAGCCCCGGGACAGGGGCGGGTATGCATGAGCAGTTCTTC
CASSPGTGAGMHEQFF
>TRBJ2-5|.|TRBV27|.
TGTGCCAGCAGTCAATTCTTGAGTGCGTCAGAGACCCAGTACTTC
CASSQFLSASETQYF
>TRBJ2-5|.|TRBV28|.
TGTGCCAGCAGTGTGCAGGCTCAAGAGACCCAGTACTTC
CASSVQAQETQYF
>TRBJ1-1|.|TRBV10-3|once
TGTGCCATCAGTGAGTTGGCGAACACTGAAGCTTTCTTT
CAISELANTEAFF
>TRBJ1-2|.|TRBV28|.
TGTGCCAGCAACCACTATGGCTACACCTTC
CASNHYGYTF
>TRBJ2-7|.|TRBV4-3|once
TGCGCCAGCAGCCCCGGGCAGGGCTCCTACGAGCAGTACTTC
CASSPGQGSYEQYF
>TRBJ2-3|TRBD2|TRBV2|.
TGTGCCAGCAGTGATCTAGCGGGAGCTGACACAGATACGCAGTATTTT
CASSDLAGADTDTQYF
>TRBJ2-1|.|TRBV4-1|.
TGCGCCAGCAGCCAAAGACCGAATGAGCAGTTCTTC
CASSQRPNEQFF
>TRBJ1-5|.|TRBV7-2|.
TGTGCCAGCAGCCTAGGATCCTATCAGCCCCAGCATTTT
CASSLGSYQPQHF
>TRBJ2-1|.|TRBV7-2|.
TGTGCCAGCAGCTTGGGTAGCGGTAACTCCTACAATGAGCAGTTCTTC
CASSLGSGNSYNEQFF
>TRBJ2-3|.|TRBV9|.
TGTGCCAGCAGCGTAGGAGATACGCAGTATTTT
CASSVGDTQYF
>TRBJ2-5|TRBD1|TRBV7-6|.
TGTGCCAGCAGCTCGCCCCTCGGGACAGGAGCTGCAGATAAACAAGAGACCCAGTACTTC
CASSSPLGTGAADKQETQYF
>TRBJ2-3|TRBD2|TRBV9|.
TGTGCCAGCAGCGTAGACGGGAGGGCTTGGGCAGATACGCAGTATTTT
CASSVDGRAWADTQYF
>TRBJ1-4|.|TRBV4-1|.
TGCGCCAGCAGCCTCCTAAGCGAGGAAAAACTGTTTTTT
CASSLLSEEKLFF
>TRBJ2-7|TRBD1|TRBV28|.
TGTGCCAGCAGCTCCTCAGGGGGTTCCCCTTACGAGCAGTACTTC
CASSSSGGSPYEQYF
>TRBJ1-6|.|TRBV7-9|.
TGTGCCAGCAGCCCCCCAGGGACGAGCAATTCACCCCTCCACTTT
CASSPPGTSNSPLHF
>TRBJ2-2|TRBD1|TRBV7-2|.
TGTGCCAGCAGCTTCTACCCCCGGGACAGGGTCACCGGGGAGCTGTTTTTT
CASSFYPRDRVTGELFF
>TRBJ1-1|TRBD1|TRBV7-8|.
TGTGCCAGCAGCTTAGCGACAGGGATTGAAGCTTTCTTT
CASSLATGIEAFF
>TRBJ2-7|.|TRBV14|.
TGTGCCAGCAGCCAGTACACAGGGACCTACGAGCAGTACTTC
CASSQYTGTYEQYF
>TRBJ1-2|TRBD1|TRBV6-1|.
TGTGCCAGCAGTGAAGGGACAGGGATCAACTATGGCTACACCTTC
CASSEGTGINYGYTF
>TRBJ2-1|TRBD2|TRBV2|.
TGTGCCAGCAGTGTCTCTAGCGGGGCCTCCTACAATGAGCAGTTCTTC
CASSVSSGASYNEQFF
>TRBJ2-3|.|TRBV6-4|once
TGTGCCAGCAGTGTCGGGAGTGTAACAGATACGCAGTATTTT
CASSVGSVTDTQYF
>TRBJ2-5|TRBD2|TRBV14|.
TGTGCCAGCAGCCTAACACGGGGGGGAGAGACCCAGTACTTC
CASSLTRGGETQYF
>TRBJ1-1|.|TRBV27|.
TGTGCCAGCAGTTTATCTATTCAGGGGCCGCCTGAAGCTTTCTTT
CASSLSIQGPPEAFF
>TRBJ1-5|TRBD1|TRBV27|.
TGTGCCAGCAGGGGGGACAGCTACAATCAGCCCCAGCATTTT
CASRGDSYNQPQHF
>TRBJ1-5|TRBD1|TRBV6-4|.
TGTGCCAGCAGACCACGACAGGGGGCAAATCAGCCCCAGCATTTT
CASRPRQGANQPQHF
>TRBJ2-2|.|TRBV4-3|.
TGCGCCAGCAGCCCTACTTATGATAGGGGACGGACCGGGGAGCTGTTTTTT
CASSPTYDRGRTGELFF
>TRBJ1-5|TRBD1|TRBV28|.
TGTGCCAGCAGTAGGGACAGGAGCAATCAGCCCCAGCATTTT
CASSRDRSNQPQHF
>TRBJ2-7|.|TRBV4-3|.
TGCGCCAGCAGCCAAGATATACCCCGGAACGAGCAGTACTTC
CASSQDIPRNEQYF
>TRBJ2-2|.|TRBV6-6|.
TGTGCCAGCAGTTACGACGCCGGGGAGCTGTTTTTT
CASSYDAGELFF